A selection of T cell receptor beta chains follows, all from one sample in a study of control samples from healthy donors and cancer patients. Clones were sequenced by immunoSEQ multiplex PCR, and TCRdb holds only the in-frame ones, with some missing. The table includes 100,000 or so clones, about 79% detected once. The material sequenced was blood. These receptors all come from a woman aged 30 to 39 in good health. Both conserved end residues are part of each CDR3. A D gene is named only where the DNA matches it firmly. Only some rows state a clone size, as once, few, many or a class for expanded clones.

TRBV9	NA	TRBJ1-2	NA	TGTGCCAGCAGCGTAGGGGGTGGGGCCTATGGCTACACCTTC	CASSVGGGAYGYTF
TRBV4-2	TRBD2	TRBJ2-1	NA	TGTGCCAGCAGCCACCGGCGGGGGGCGATCAATGAGCAGTTCTTC	CASSHRRGAINEQFF
TRBV7-8	NA	TRBJ2-7	NA	TGTGCCAGCAGTCCCCCCCGGGAACTCCCTGCCGAGCAGTACTTC	CASSPPRELPAEQYF
TRBV6-5	TRBD2	TRBJ2-5	NA	TGTGCCAGCAGCGAGCGGGGGCGGGAGACCCAGTACTTC	CASSERGRETQYF
TRBV7-6	NA	TRBJ1-1	once	TGTGCCAGCAGCGAACCTGTGGGGCGGAACACTGAAGCTTTCTTT	CASSEPVGRNTEAFF
TRBV2	NA	TRBJ1-3	NA	TGTGCCAGCAGTGATAATTCCCGGTACACCATATATTTT	CASSDNSRYTIYF
TRBV4-1	NA	TRBJ1-3	few	TGCGCCAGCAGCCGAGACAGCTCCTTTGGAAACACCATATATTTT	CASSRDSSFGNTIYF
TRBV7-8	TRBD2	TRBJ2-1	few	TGTGCCAGCAGCCGGACTAGAGGTTTCAATGAGCAGTTCTTC	CASSRTRGFNEQFF
TRBV4-3	TRBD1	TRBJ2-1	NA	TGCGCCAGCAGCCACACAGGGGGCGATGAGCAGTTCTTC	CASSHTGGDEQFF
TRBV12-5	NA	TRBJ2-5	NA	TGTGCTAGTGGCCTCCAACAGGAGGAGACCCAGTACTTC	CASGLQQEETQYF
TRBV13	TRBD2	TRBJ2-1	NA	TGTGCCAGCAGCCCCCCCCGGCAGCGGGGGGTTAGTGAGCAGTTCTTC	CASSPPRQRGVSEQFF
TRBV6-5	NA	TRBJ2-2	NA	TGTGCCAGCAGGAAGCACACCGGGGAGCTGTTTTTT	CASRKHTGELFF
TRBV6-5	NA	TRBJ2-2	few	TGTGCCAGCAGACAGTCAGGCACCGGGGAGCTGTTTTTT	CASRQSGTGELFF